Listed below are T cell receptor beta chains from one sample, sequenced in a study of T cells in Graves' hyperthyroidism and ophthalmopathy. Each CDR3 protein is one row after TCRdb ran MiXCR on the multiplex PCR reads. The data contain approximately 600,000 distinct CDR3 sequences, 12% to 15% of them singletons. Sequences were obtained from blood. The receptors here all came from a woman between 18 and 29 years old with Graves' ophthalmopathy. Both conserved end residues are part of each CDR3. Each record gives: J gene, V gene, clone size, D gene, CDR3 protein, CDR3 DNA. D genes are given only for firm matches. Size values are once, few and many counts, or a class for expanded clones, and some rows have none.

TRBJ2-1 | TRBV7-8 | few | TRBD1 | CASSSYRGPSSYNEQFF | TGTGCCAGCAGCTCGTACAGGGGCCCGAGCTCCTACAATGAGCAGTTCTTC
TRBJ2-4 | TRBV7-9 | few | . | CASSLGFGSYAIQYF | TGTGCCAGCAGCTTGGGGTTTGGGTCTTACGCCATTCAGTACTTC
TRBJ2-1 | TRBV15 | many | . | CATSNRDLHNEQFF | TGTGCCACCAGCAACCGGGACTTACACAATGAGCAGTTCTTC
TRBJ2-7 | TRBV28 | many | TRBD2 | CASATGGSREQYF | TGTGCCAGCGCCACCGGCGGGAGTCGCGAGCAGTACTTC
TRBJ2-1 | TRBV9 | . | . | CASSPEAGVNLGQFF | TGTGCCAGCAGCCCCGAGGCAGGGGTTAATCTTGGGCAGTTCTTC
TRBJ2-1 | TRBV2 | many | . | CASSRGDRREQFF | TGTGCCAGCAGTCGGGGGGACAGGCGTGAGCAGTTCTTC
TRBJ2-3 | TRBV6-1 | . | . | CASSEGVPTDTQYF | TGTGCCAGCAGTGAAGGGGTCCCCACAGATACGCAGTATTTT
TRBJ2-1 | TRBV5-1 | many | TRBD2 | CASSLLREAYNEQFF | TGCGCCAGCAGCTTGCTGCGGGAGGCCTACAATGAGCAGTTCTTC
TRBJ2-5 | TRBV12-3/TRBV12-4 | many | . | CASSRGGAGRTQETQYF | TGTGCCAGCAGCCGGGGAGGAGCGGGCCGTACTCAAGAGACCCAGTACTTC
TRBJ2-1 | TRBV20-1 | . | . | CSARDLSAYNEQFF | TGCAGTGCTAGAGATCTTTCCGCGTACAATGAGCAGTTCTTC
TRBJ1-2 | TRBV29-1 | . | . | CSVPKANYGYTF | TGCAGCGTTCCTAAGGCTAACTATGGCTACACCTTC
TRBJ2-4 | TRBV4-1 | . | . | CASSQVRKAGNIQYF | TGCGCCAGCAGCCAAGTAAGAAAAGCAGGGAACATTCAGTACTTC
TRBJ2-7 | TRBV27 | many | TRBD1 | CASSSDRGPTYEQYF | TGTGCCAGCAGTTCGGACAGGGGGCCGACCTACGAGCAGTACTTC
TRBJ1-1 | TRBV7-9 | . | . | CASSLGPGRVAFF | TGTGCCAGCAGCTTAGGGCCGGGTCGTGTTGCTTTCTTT
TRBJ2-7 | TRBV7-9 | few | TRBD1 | CASSPPDRVNYEQYF | TGTGCCAGCAGCCCCCCCGACAGGGTAAACTACGAGCAGTACTTC
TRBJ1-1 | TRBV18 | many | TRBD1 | CASSLGGVAFF | TGTGCCAGCTCCTTAGGGGGCGTAGCTTTCTTT
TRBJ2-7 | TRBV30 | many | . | CAWSSTYEQYF | TGTGCCTGGAGTTCTACCTACGAGCAGTACTTC
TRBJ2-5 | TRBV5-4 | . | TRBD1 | CASSLGVDRVETQYF | TGTGCCAGCAGCTTGGGTGTGGACAGGGTGGAGACCCAGTACTTC
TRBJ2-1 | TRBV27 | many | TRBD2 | CASKAGLARYNEQFF | TGTGCCAGCAAAGCGGGACTAGCGCGATACAATGAGCAGTTCTTC
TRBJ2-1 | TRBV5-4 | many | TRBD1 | CASSPPGTGTYEQFF | TGTGCCAGCAGCCCCCCCGGGACAGGTACATATGAGCAGTTCTTC
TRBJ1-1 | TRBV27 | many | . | CASSWGQNTEAFF | TGTGCCAGCAGCTGGGGCCAGAACACTGAAGCTTTCTTT
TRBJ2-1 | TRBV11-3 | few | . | CASSLVPGQLAYNEQFF | TGTGCCAGCAGCTTAGTTCCGGGGCAGTTGGCCTACAATGAGCAGTTCTTC
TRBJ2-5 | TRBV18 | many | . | CASSPRDRTQETQYF | TGTGCCAGCTCACCTCGTGACAGGACTCAAGAGACCCAGTACTTC
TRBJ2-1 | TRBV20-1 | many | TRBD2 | CSATTSGRARDEQFF | TGCAGTGCTACGACTAGCGGGAGGGCCAGGGATGAGCAGTTCTTC
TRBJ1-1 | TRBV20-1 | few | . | CSARDPGGTNTEAFF | TGCAGTGCTAGAGATCCGGGAGGGACGAACACTGAAGCTTTCTTT
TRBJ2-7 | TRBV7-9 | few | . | CAITRAGYIEQYF | TGTGCCATCACTCGGGCAGGGTACATCGAGCAGTACTTC
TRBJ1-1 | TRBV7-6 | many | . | CASSRPGGTEAFF | TGTGCCAGCAGCCGGCCCGGGGGCACTGAAGCTTTCTTT
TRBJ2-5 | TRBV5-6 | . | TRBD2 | CASSLKLAGGDYETQYF | TGTGCCAGCAGCTTGAAATTAGCGGGAGGGGATTACGAGACCCAGTACTTC
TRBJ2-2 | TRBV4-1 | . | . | CASSLRPGVNTGELFF | TGCGCCAGCAGCCTCCGCCCAGGGGTCAACACCGGGGAGCTGTTTTTT
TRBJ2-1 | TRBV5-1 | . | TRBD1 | CASSPGQGWDEQFF | TGCGCCAGCAGCCCCGGACAGGGATGGGATGAGCAGTTCTTC
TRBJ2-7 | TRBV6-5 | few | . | CASSYSADPYEQYF | TGTGCCAGCAGTTACTCTGCAGATCCCTACGAGCAGTACTTC
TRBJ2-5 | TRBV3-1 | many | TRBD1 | CASSQAGGRWETQYF | TGTGCCAGCAGCCAAGCAGGGGGCAGGTGGGAGACCCAGTACTTC
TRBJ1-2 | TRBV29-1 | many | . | CSVDRGSYGYTF | TGCAGCGTTGACCGGGGCTCTTATGGCTACACCTTC
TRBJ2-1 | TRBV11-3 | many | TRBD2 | CANSLDILAGGYNEQFF | TGTGCCAACAGCTTAGACATACTAGCGGGGGGGTACAATGAGCAGTTCTTC
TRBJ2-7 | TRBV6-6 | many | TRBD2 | CASSYPLAGAPSYEQYF | TGTGCCAGCAGTTACCCACTAGCGGGAGCCCCGTCCTACGAGCAGTACTTC
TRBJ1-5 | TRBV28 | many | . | CASSLSLYSNQPQHF | TGTGCCAGCAGTTTATCCCTCTATAGCAATCAGCCCCAGCATTTT
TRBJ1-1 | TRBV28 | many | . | CASSLTRPNTEAFF | TGTGCCAGCAGTTTAACTCGGCCGAACACTGAAGCTTTCTTT
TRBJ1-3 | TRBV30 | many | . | CAWSSGTNSGNTIYF | TGTGCCTGGAGCTCCGGGACTAACTCTGGAAACACCATATATTTT
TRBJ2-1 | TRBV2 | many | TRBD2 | CASRWGGNEQFF | TGTGCCAGCAGGTGGGGGGGGAATGAGCAGTTCTTC
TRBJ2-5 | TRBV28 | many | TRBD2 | CASSPAGGAETQYF | TGTGCCAGCAGTCCTGCGGGAGGCGCAGAGACCCAGTACTTC
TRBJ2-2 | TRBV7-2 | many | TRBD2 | CASSPRGLAGGGELFF | TGTGCCAGCAGCCCCCGGGGACTAGCCGGGGGCGGGGAGCTGTTTTTT
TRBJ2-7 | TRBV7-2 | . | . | CASSLVRLPTGNYEQYF | TGTGCCAGCAGCCTGGTCAGGCTTCCCACTGGAAATTACGAGCAGTACTTC
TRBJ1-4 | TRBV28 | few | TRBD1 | CASSLPGQLEKLFF | TGTGCCAGCAGTCTACCGGGACAGCTTGAAAAACTGTTTTTT
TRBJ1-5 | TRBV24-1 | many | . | CATSDKGWNQPQHF | TGTGCCACCAGTGATAAGGGATGGAATCAGCCCCAGCATTTT
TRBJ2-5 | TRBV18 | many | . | CASSRSGETQYF | TGTGCCAGCTCACGATCGGGGGAGACCCAGTACTTC
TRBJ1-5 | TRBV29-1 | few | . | CSVGEPSQPQHF | TGCAGCGTTGGTGAACCCAGTCAGCCCCAGCATTTT
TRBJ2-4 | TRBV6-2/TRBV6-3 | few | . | CASNTVSKNIQYF | TGTGCCAGCAATACAGTTTCCAAAAACATTCAGTACTTC
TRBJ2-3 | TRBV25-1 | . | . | CASQTDTQYF | TGTGCCAGTCAAACAGATACGCAGTATTTT
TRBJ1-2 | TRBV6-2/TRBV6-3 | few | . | CASLQGYYGYTF | TGTGCCAGCCTGCAGGGCTACTATGGCTACACCTTC
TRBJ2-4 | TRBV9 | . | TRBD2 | CASSVGAGLPVEDKNIQYF | TGTGCCAGCAGCGTAGGGGCGGGACTACCGGTGGAGGACAAAAACATTCAGTACTTC
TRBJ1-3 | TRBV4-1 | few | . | CANKHQGRRNTIYF | TGCGCCAACAAACACCAGGGTCGTCGAAACACCATATATTTT
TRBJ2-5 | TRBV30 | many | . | CAWSIGTEETQYF | TGTGCCTGGAGTATTGGGACGGAAGAGACCCAGTACTTC
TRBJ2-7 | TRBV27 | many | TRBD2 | CASSSGLAGRYEQYF | TGTGCCAGCAGTTCGGGACTAGCGGGACGGTACGAGCAGTACTTC
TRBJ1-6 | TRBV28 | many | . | CASSIWTASSYNSPLHF | TGTGCCAGCAGTATATGGACAGCGAGCTCCTATAATTCACCCCTCCACTTT
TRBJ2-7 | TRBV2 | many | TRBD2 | CASSGLAGGLSSYEQYF | TGTGCCAGCAGTGGACTAGCGGGAGGGTTGAGCTCCTACGAGCAGTACTTC
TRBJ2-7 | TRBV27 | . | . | CASSFKCGAVDFYEQYF | TGTGCCAGCAGTTTTAAGTGCGGAGCGGTAGACTTCTACGAGCAGTACTTC
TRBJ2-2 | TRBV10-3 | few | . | CAIRTNTGELFF | TGTGCCATCCGGACTAACACCGGGGAGCTGTTTTTT